This T cell receptor beta chain emerged from a study of TIL therapy for anti-PD-1-resistant metastatic lung cancer (dated by TCRdb to 2020 to 2023). Broadly, across the study: Before any PD-1/PD-L1 blockade was given, tumors were harvested, nivolumab was then administered, and patients who progressed went on to receive lymphodepletion, an infusion of expanded TIL, and IL-2. Enrolled patients had a median age of around 56 years (range about 38-85) and a median tumor PD-L1 proportion score of approximately 6.6%. Most of the cohort had lung adenocarcinoma, several tumors were EGFR-mutant and two were ALK-rearranged, and half of the patients were current or former smokers. Across the cohort, whole-exome sequencing showed a median non-synonymous tumor mutation burden of approximately 1.5 mutations per megabase. Tumor and peripheral blood T cell receptor beta sequencing was used to track clonotypes across tumor, expanded TIL product and serial blood samples. Study-wide conclusions, independent of this receptor: Because the cohort was highly selected, with more treatment-naive, never-smoker and oncogene-addicted patients than is typical, generalizability is limited. The study protocol defined all tumor marker inferences as exploratory. Clonotypes from the infused TIL partially replaced the baseline peripheral repertoire and then declined over months, and persistence showed no apparent association with response.

TCR beta CDR3 regions were amplified from genomic DNA with the immunoSEQ v3 hsTCRB kit using bias-controlled multiplex PCR. TCR libraries were sequenced on an Illumina NextSeq 500 to around 1.9 million read pairs for survey level or roughly 5-6.5 million for deep level. Processing in the source paper ran as follows. Clonality was reported by immunoSEQ Analyzer software, which also assigned V, D and J genes and filtered out non-productive sequences. Repertoires were compared by productive Simpson clonality and by the Morisita overlap index of productive TRB rearrangements between infused TIL and blood. Absolute clonotype counts in blood were estimated by multiplying the lymphocyte count by the CD3+ fraction and by the productive frequency of the clone. Sourced from immuneACCESS, this table was stored by TCRdb with only in-frame sequences that have V and J called. A share of the clones is absent; for the studies checked, an unresolved V gene accounts for under half, and the remainder has no known explanation. V, J and clone size derive from that table, while D and trimming were established from the DNA sequence. For this sample there are about 21,000 clones; 70% to 80% appear just once. Jointly, the top ten make up roughly 1.9% of the sample.

A word on this clone: It has no known antigen specificity. No much larger clonotype is one base removed from it; base qualities were not supplied.

The meaning of the sample's time point label: pre-treatment sample, taken before nivolumab and TIL therapy. Between late 2017 and January 2020, a dual-center phase I trial enrolled adults who had stage 4 NSCLC. Samples were obtained from a single-arm, open-label phase I trial in which tumor-infiltrating lymphocyte therapy with nivolumab was evaluated in advanced non-small cell lung cancer. Blood mononuclear cells from EDTA tubes were separated on a Ficoll gradient and snap-frozen as pellets, and DNA was extracted from the cells using a Qiagen mini-prep kit. The source material was blood, sampled at baseline. This TCR came from a person aged 25 to 85 with non-small cell lung cancer.

Read as DNA, the sequence is TGTGCCAGCAGCCCCATTGTGGGGTGGGGGGAGACCCAGTACTTC. Its protein is CASSPIVGWGETQYF. The V and J genes are TRBV5-6 and TRBJ2-5, with the D call tentatively TRBD1 or TRBD2, each fitting 5 bases. V drops 4 bases and J drops 5 bases, leaving 18 bases in between. From its cysteine to its phenylalanine, the CDR3 spans 15 amino acids. The CDR3 DNA has 45 bases and is translated from base 1. The germline V gene encodes CDR1 SGHDT and CDR2 YYEEEE.